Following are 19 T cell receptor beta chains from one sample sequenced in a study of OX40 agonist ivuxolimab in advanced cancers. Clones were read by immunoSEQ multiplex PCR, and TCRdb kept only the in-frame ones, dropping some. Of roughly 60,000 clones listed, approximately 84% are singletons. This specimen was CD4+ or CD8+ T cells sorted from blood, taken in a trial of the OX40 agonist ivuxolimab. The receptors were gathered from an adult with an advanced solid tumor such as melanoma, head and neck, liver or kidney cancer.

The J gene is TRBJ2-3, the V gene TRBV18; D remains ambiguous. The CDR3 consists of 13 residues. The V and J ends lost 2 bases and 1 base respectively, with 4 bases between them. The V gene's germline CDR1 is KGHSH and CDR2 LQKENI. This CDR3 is CASSPDGTDTQYF. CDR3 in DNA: TGTGCCAGCTCACCAGATGGCACAGATACGCAGTATTTT.

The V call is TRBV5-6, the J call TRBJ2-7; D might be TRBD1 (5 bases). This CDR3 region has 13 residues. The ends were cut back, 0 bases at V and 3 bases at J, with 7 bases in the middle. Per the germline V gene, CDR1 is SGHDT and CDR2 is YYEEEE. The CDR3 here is CASSLGQHYEQYF. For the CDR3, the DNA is TGTGCCAGCAGCTTGGGACAGCACTACGAGCAGTACTTC.

The CDR3 region has the DNA TGTGCCAGCAGCGCCAAAAACATTCAGTACTTC. Amino acid sequence: CASSAKNIQYF. The J gene is TRBJ2-4, the V gene TRBV7-2; no definite D call. Trimming stripped 5 bases from V and 1 base from J, with 0 bases between. CDR3 length: 11 amino acids. Looked up from germline, CDR1 is SGHTA and CDR2 is FQGNSA.

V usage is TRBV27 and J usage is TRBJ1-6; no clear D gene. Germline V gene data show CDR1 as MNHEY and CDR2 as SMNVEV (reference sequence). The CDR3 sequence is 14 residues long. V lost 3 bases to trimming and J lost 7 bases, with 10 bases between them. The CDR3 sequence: CASSFRQINSPLHF. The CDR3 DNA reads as TGTGCCAGCAGTTTTAGGCAGATAAATTCACCCCTCCACTTT.

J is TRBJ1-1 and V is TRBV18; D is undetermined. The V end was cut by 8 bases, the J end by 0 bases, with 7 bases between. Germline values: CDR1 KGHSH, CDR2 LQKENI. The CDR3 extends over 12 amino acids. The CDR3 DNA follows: TGTGCCAGCAAGAGCATGAACACTGAAGCTTTCTTT. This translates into CASKSMNTEAFF.

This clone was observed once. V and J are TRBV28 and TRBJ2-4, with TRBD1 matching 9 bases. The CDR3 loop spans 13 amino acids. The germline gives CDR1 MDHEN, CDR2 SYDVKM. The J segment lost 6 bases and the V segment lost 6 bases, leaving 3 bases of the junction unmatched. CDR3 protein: CASSMGQGNIQYF. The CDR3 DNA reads TGTGCCAGCAGCATGGGACAGGGAAACATTCAGTACTTC.

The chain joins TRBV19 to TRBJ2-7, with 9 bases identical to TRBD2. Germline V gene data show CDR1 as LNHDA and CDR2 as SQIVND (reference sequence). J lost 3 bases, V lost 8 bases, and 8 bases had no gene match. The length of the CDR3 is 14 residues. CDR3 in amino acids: CASSREREDYEQYF. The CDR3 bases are TGTGCCAGTTCAAGAGAGCGGGAGGACTACGAGCAGTACTTC.

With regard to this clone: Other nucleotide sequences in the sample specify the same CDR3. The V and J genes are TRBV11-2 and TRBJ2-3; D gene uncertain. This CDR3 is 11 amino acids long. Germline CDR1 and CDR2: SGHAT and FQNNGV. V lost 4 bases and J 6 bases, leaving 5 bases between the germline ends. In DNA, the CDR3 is TGTGCCAGCAGCTCATCGGATACGCAGTATTTT. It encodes CASSSSDTQYF.

CDR3 in DNA: TGTGCCAGCTCACCCGGGGAGACCCAGTACTTC. Amino acid sequence: CASSPGETQYF. The rearrangement joins TRBV18 to TRBJ2-5, with unresolved D. The germline gives CDR1 KGHSH, CDR2 LQKENI. Trimming cost V 3 bases and J 5 bases, with 4 bases left between them. The CDR3 consists of 11 residues.

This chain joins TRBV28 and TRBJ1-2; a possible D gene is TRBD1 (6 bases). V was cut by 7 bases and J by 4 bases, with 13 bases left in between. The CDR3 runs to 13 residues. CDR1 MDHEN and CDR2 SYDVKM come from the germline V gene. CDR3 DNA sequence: TGTGCCAGCATCCAACAGGGTAGCTATGGCTACACCTTC. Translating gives CASIQQGSYGYTF.

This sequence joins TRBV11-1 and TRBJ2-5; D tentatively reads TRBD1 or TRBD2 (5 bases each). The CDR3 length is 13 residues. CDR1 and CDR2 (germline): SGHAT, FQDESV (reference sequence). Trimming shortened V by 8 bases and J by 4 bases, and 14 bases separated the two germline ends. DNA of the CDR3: TGTGCCAGCGCCCGGGACGGAGGAGAGACCCAGTACTTC. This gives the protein CASARDGGETQYF.

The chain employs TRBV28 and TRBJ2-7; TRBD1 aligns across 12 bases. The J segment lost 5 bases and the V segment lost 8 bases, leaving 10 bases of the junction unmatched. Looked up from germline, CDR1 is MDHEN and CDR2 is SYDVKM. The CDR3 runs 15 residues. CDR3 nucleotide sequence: TGTGCCAGCGGTTCTCCGGGACAGGGGGCACACGAGCAGTACTTC. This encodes CASGSPGQGAHEQYF.

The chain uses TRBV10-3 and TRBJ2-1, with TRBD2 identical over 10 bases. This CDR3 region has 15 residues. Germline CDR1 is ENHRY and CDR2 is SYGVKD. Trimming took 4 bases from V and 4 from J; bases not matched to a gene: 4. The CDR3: CAISASGSGYNEQFF. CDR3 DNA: TGTGCCATCAGTGCTAGCGGGAGTGGTTACAATGAGCAGTTCTTC.

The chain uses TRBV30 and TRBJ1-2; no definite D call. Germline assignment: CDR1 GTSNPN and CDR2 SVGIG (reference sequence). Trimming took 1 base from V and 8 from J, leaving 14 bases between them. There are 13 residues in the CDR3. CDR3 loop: CAWSGTASSGYTF. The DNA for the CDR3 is TGTGCCTGGAGTGGGACCGCGTCAAGCGGCTACACCTTC.

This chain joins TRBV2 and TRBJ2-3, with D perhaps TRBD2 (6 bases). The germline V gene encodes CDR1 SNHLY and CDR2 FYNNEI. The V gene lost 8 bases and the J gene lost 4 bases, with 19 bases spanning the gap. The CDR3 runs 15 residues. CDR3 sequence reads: CASSLEGGNSDTQYF. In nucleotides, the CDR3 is TGTGCCAGCTCCTTGGAGGGCGGGAACTCAGATACGCAGTATTTT. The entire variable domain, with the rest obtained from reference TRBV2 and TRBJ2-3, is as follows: EPEVTQTPSHQVTQMGQEVILRCVPISNHLYFYWYRQILGQKVEFLVSFYNNEISEKSEIFDDQFSVERPDGSNFTLKIRSTKLEDSAMYFCASSLEGGNSDTQYFGPGTRLTVL.

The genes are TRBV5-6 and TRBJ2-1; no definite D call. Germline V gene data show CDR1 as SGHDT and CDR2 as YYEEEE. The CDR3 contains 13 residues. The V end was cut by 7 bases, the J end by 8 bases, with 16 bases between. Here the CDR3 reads CASHLSSTYEQFF. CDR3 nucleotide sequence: TGTGCCAGCCACCTGTCGAGTACTTATGAGCAGTTCTTC.

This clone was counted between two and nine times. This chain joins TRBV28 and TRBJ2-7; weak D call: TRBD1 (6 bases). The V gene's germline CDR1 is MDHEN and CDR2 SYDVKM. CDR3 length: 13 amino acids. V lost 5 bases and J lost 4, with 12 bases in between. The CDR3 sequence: CASSHFRGYEQYF. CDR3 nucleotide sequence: TGTGCCAGCAGTCACTTCAGGGGATACGAGCAGTACTTC.

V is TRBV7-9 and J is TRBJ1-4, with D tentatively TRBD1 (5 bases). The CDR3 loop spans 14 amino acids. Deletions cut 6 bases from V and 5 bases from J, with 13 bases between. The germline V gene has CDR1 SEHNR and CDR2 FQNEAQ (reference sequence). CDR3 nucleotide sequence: TGTGCCAGCAGACGAAAGGGGCCGAATGAAAAACTGTTTTTT. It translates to CASRRKGPNEKLFF.

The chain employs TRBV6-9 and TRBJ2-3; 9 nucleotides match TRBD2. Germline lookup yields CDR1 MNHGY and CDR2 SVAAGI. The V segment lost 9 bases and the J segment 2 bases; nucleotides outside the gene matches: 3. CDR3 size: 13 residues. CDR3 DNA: TGTGCCAGGGGACTAGCATCCACAGATACGCAGTATTTT. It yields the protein CARGLASTDTQYF.